Listed here are 23 T cell receptor beta chains from one sample, sequenced in a study of T cell clonality in common variable immunodeficiency. The repertoire was sequenced with immunoSEQ multiplex PCR; TCRdb's copy has only in-frame clones and lacks some. The data show tens of thousands of clones, with none appearing a single time. The sequenced sample consisted of peripheral blood mononuclear cells. The source of these receptors is a person between 18 and 75 years old in good health.

This clone was counted at least ten times. Coverage ceases 3 residues before the CDR3 finishes, and the germline J gene fills in the end. The chain links TRBV2 to TRBJ1-2, with a possible D match to TRBD1 (5 bases). V was clipped by 2 bases and J by 4 bases, with 14 bases between them. This CDR3 contains 15 residues. CDR1 SNHLY and CDR2 FYNNEI come from the germline V gene. The CDR3 bases that were read are TGTGCCAGCAGTGAAATAGCAGGACAAGGCTATGGC. Residues: CASSEIAGQGYG. The CDR3 in its entirety is CASSEIAGQGYGYTF.

This clone was counted ten times or more. The sequence runs out 3 residues before the end of the CDR3; the remainder is reconstructed from the germline J gene. The genes are TRBV6-2 or TRBV6-3 and TRBJ2-1; TRBD2 agrees at 11 bases. CDR1 MNHEY and CDR2 SVGEGT come from the germline V gene. CDR3 length: 15 residues. Unmatched junction bases numbered 2, after V lost 2 bases and J lost 5 bases. The CDR3 DNA, read in part, is TGTGCCAGCAGTTACGGGACTAGCGGAAACAATGAG. The encoded protein is CASSYGTSGNNE. The CDR3 in full is CASSYGTSGNNEQFF.

This clone was counted at least ten times. Coverage ceases 3 residues before the CDR3 finishes, and the germline J gene fills in the end. The V and J genes are TRBV7-9 and TRBJ1-2; 7 bases line up with TRBD1. The germline V gene encodes CDR1 SEHNR and CDR2 FQNEAQ (reference sequence). The CDR3 consists of 14 residues. The ends lost 5 bases at V and 4 bases at J; junction bases unmatched: 7. The sequenced CDR3 bases are TGTGCCAGCAGCCCAGGACAGGTGGCCTATGGC. It codes for CASSPGQVAYG. The CDR3 reads in full as CASSPGQVAYGYTF.

This clone is labeled as medium-sized. Partial CDR3 DNA: TGTGCCAGCAGCCAAGATCTGTTAGCGACTAGCGGCACAGATACG. This gives the protein CASSQDLLATSGTDT. The whole CDR3 sequence reads CASSQDLLATSGTDTQYF. The chain uses TRBV3-1 (or the pseudogene TRBV3-2) and TRBJ2-3; 8 nucleotides align to TRBD2. The CDR3 goes on 3 residues after the read ends, and that part is filled in from the germline J gene. The CDR3 contains 18 residues. V shed 0 bases, J shed 1 base, and the junction held 9 bases outside the gene matches. The germline V gene has CDR1 LGHDT and CDR2 YNNKEL (reference sequence).

This clone was recorded at least ten times. Read coverage stops 3 residues before the CDR3 terminus; the germline J gene supplies the remainder. This sequence joins TRBV29-1 and TRBJ2-1; the match to TRBD2 covers 14 bases. CDR3 length: 14 residues. CDR1 and CDR2 (germline): SQVTM, ANQGSEA. V trimming: 8 bases; J trimming: 8 bases; junction bases outside the gene matches: 8. The CDR3 is CSLAGTSGSYEQFF. The part of the CDR3 DNA that was read is TGCAGCCTCGCCGGGACTAGCGGGAGTTATGAG.

This clone was seen repeatedly, ten times or more. The CDR3 sequence: CASSLEPTSGTGELFF. The sequenced part of the CDR3 DNA is TGCGCCAGCAGCTTGGAGCCGACTAGCGGCACCGGGGAG. J is TRBJ2-2 and V is TRBV5-1, with 9 bases matching TRBD2. The sequence runs out 3 residues before the end of the CDR3; the remainder is reconstructed from the germline J gene. This CDR3 is 16 amino acids long. The V gene end was trimmed by 0 bases and the J gene end by 4 bases; junction bases not matched to a gene: 4. Germline V gives CDR1 SGHRS, CDR2 YFSETQ. The variable domain in full, completed from reference TRBV5-1 and TRBJ2-2, reads KAGVTQTPRYLIKTRGQQVTLSCSPISGHRSVSWYQQTPGQGLQFLFEYFSETQRNKGNFPGRFSGRQFSNSRSEMNVSTLELGDSALYLCASSLEPTSGTGELFFGEGSRLTVL.

This clone was counted between two and nine times. The read terminates 3 residues before the CDR3 end, so the remaining end is supplied by the germline J gene. The chain carries TRBV18 and TRBJ2-5; a possible D gene is TRBD1 (6 bases). The CDR3 is 15 residues long. The germline gives CDR1 KGHSH, CDR2 LQKENI. The V end was cut by 3 bases, the J end by 5 bases, with 16 bases between. Incomplete CDR3 DNA: TGTGCCAGCTCACCTCGGACAGAGGGGCGGGAGACC. As protein: CASSPRTEGRET. Given in full, the CDR3 is CASSPRTEGRETQYF.

Ten or more counts support this clone. The observed sequence ends 3 residues before the CDR3 terminus, with the missing tail filled in from the germline J gene. The gene calls are TRBV19 and TRBJ1-5; 10 bases match TRBD1. The trim removed 9 bases at V and 7 bases at J, leaving 15 bases unmatched. Germline CDR1 LNHDA, CDR2 SQIVND (reference sequence). This CDR3 spans 16 amino acids. The CDR3 DNA, read in part, is TGTGCCAGCCTCCCCGGGACAGGGGCGGGGGGACAGCCC. It translates to CASLPGTGAGGQP. The whole CDR3 protein reads CASLPGTGAGGQPQHF.

In this sample, this clone turned up many times. The CDR3 is CASSYVGQGGDEQFF. The CDR3 bases that were read are TGTGCCAGTAGTTATGTCGGACAGGGGGGGGATGAG. The rearrangement joins TRBV19 to TRBJ2-1, with TRBD1 identical over 10 bases. The sequenced fragment ends 3 residues before the CDR3 boundary, so the rest is inferred from the germline J gene. Germline CDR1 and CDR2: LNHDA and SQIVND (reference sequence). The CDR3 has 15 amino acids. With 5 bases clipped from V and 8 bases from J, the junction kept 9 bases outside the gene matches.

This clone was recorded at least ten times. The sequence runs out 3 residues before the end of the CDR3; the remainder is reconstructed from the germline J gene. The genes are TRBV6-2 or TRBV6-3 and TRBJ2-7; a weak D match, TRBD1 (6 bases). The germline V and J ends were trimmed by 2 bases and 0 bases, with 11 bases remaining between them. The CDR3 extends over 15 amino acids. Germline-derived CDR1 and CDR2 are MNHEY and SVGEGT. The sequenced CDR3 bases are TGTGCCAGCAGTTACGCTGAGGACAGCTCCTACGAG. Residues: CASSYAEDSSYE. The entire CDR3 protein is CASSYAEDSSYEQYF.

This clone appeared many times. The sequence runs out 3 residues before the end of the CDR3; the remainder is reconstructed from the germline J gene. The gene calls are TRBV5-1 and TRBJ2-5, with 7 bases matching TRBD2. Germline CDR1 and CDR2: SGHRS and YFSETQ. V shed 0 bases and J 2 bases; nucleotides not matched to a gene: 7. The CDR3 runs 16 residues. CDR3 bases read: TGCGCCAGCAGCTTGGCTCCAGCGGGATCACAAGAGACC. Translating gives CASSLAPAGSQET. The entire CDR3 reads CASSLAPAGSQETQYF.

In this sample, this clone turned up many times. The read finishes 3 residues shy of the CDR3 end, and the germline J gene is used to complete it. V and J are TRBV5-8 and TRBJ2-1; 10 nucleotides agree with TRBD2. The V gene's germline CDR1 is SGHTS and CDR2 YDEGEE. CDR3 length: 15 residues. J was trimmed by 4 bases and V by 0 bases; bases with no gene match: 1. The CDR3 sequence is CASSLAAGGYNEQFF. Incomplete CDR3 DNA: TGTGCCAGCAGCTTGGCAGCGGGGGGGTACAATGAG.

This clone was detected ten times or more. Read sequence stops 3 residues before the CDR3 end, and the germline J gene provides the missing end. The chain is built from TRBV29-1 and TRBJ2-5; 7 bases line up with TRBD2. After removal of 3 bases from V and 4 bases from J, the junction contained 2 bases not matched to a gene. This CDR3 is 12 amino acids long. CDR1 and CDR2 from the germline V gene are SQVTM and ANQGSEA. CDR3 sequence reads: CSVEASGETQYF. The CDR3 bases that were read are TGCAGCGTTGAGGCTAGCGGAGAGACC.

This clone was detected many times. The CDR3 bases that were read are TGCAGCGTTGTTGTAGTGGGGAACAGAGGGGTTCAAGAGACC. Its translation: CSVVVVGNRGVQET. The whole CDR3 sequence reads CSVVVVGNRGVQETQYF. The chain combines TRBV29-1 with TRBJ2-5; D is perhaps TRBD1 or TRBD2 (5 bases each). The read finishes 3 residues shy of the CDR3 end, and the germline J gene is used to complete it. In germline, CDR1 is SQVTM, CDR2 ANQGSEA. The CDR3 covers 17 residues. V dropped 4 bases and J dropped 2 bases, with 23 bases sitting between them.

This clone has a count of ten or more. The sequence runs out 3 residues before the end of the CDR3; the remainder is reconstructed from the germline J gene. The sample carries other DNA sequences with the same CDR3. This rearrangement joins TRBV28 to TRBJ2-7; TRBD2 matches at 7 bases. Germline V CDR1 and CDR2: MDHEN, SYDVKM. Germline trimming cut 4 bases from V and 0 bases from J; bases unmatched to any gene: 9. This CDR3 contains 16 residues. CDR3 protein: CASSYLGTTNSYEQYF. The part of the CDR3 DNA that was read is TGTGCCAGCAGTTATTTGGGGACTACCAACTCCTACGAG.

In the case of this clone: The read is 3 residues too short to cover the CDR3 end, so that end is filled in from the germline J gene. The rearrangement uses TRBV19 and TRBJ1-1, with TRBD1 as a possible D gene (6 bases). Trimming cost V 6 bases and J 2 bases, with 22 bases left between them. The CDR3 covers 17 residues. Per the germline V gene, CDR1 is LNHDA and CDR2 is SQIVND (reference sequence). This CDR3 is CASSIRAGDWGNTEAFF. The covered CDR3 bases are TGTGCCAGTAGCATAAGAGCAGGGGATTGGGGAAACACTGAA. The whole variable domain, remainder taken from reference TRBV19 and TRBJ1-1, is DGGITQSPKYLFRKEGQNVTLSCEQNLNHDAMYWYRQDPGQGLRLIYYSQIVNDFQKGDIAEGYSVSREKKESFPLTVTSAQKNPTAFYLCASSIRAGDWGNTEAFFGQGTRLTVV.

This clone is medium-sized (0.01 to 0.1%) by share. CDR3 protein: CASSVPPLHPLAGGLFETQYF. The DNA read from the CDR3 is TGTGCCAGCAGCGTACCACCTCTCCACCCCCTAGCGGGAGGGCTCTTCGAGACC. The chain recombines TRBV9 with TRBJ2-5; 12 bases fit TRBD2. The read halts 3 residues ahead of the CDR3 end, with the missing end drawn from the germline J gene. Germline loops: CDR1 SGDLS, CDR2 YYNGEE. With V trimmed by 1 base and J by 5 bases, 21 bases remained unmatched. The CDR3 spans 21 residues.

At least ten counts were recorded for this clone. The DNA ends 3 residues before the CDR3 does, and the rest of the CDR3 is filled in from the germline J gene. The chain combines TRBV28 with TRBJ2-7, with 7 bases aligning to TRBD2. Germline V lookup: CDR1 MDHEN, CDR2 SYDVKM. Trimming took 5 bases from V and 0 from J; bases not matched to a gene: 13. The CDR3 loop spans 17 amino acids. CDR3 DNA (partial): TGTGCCAGCAGTCCCCCTGGCCCTAGCGGAAGCTCCTACGAG. Amino acid sequence: CASSPPGPSGSSYE. The complete CDR3 sequence is CASSPPGPSGSSYEQYF.

This clone has a count of ten or more. With the read ending 3 residues before the CDR3 end, the germline J gene is used to fill in that end. The genes are TRBV7-9 and TRBJ2-1, with 8 positions matching TRBD2. The CDR3 sequence is 15 residues long. CDR1 and CDR2 from the germline V gene are SEHNR and FQNEAQ (reference sequence). The ends lost 5 bases at V and 7 bases at J; junction bases unmatched: 10. CDR3 DNA, as far as it was read: TGTGCCAGCAGCAGCACTAGCGGTTGGATGAATGAG. Encoded protein: CASSSTSGWMNE. The CDR3 as a whole reads CASSSTSGWMNEQFF.

The sample holds many counts of this clone. The observed sequence ends 3 residues before the CDR3 terminus, with the missing tail filled in from the germline J gene. V and J are TRBV20-1 and TRBJ2-1, with D possibly TRBD2 on 5 matching bases. This CDR3 spans 13 amino acids. The germline gives CDR1 DFQATT, CDR2 SNEGSKA (reference sequence). Trimming left V 2 bases short and J 3 bases short, with 8 bases between. CDR3 in amino acids: CSARRRVYNEQFF. Partial CDR3 DNA: TGCAGTGCTAGAAGGCGGGTCTACAATGAG.

Concerning this clone: The missing CDR3 end, 3 residues past where the read stops, is filled in from the germline J gene. The chain links TRBV7-9 to TRBJ2-7, with 7 nucleotides matching TRBD1. Germline CDR1 reads SEHNR; CDR2 reads FQNEAQ (reference sequence). The CDR3 runs 15 residues. With 0 bases clipped from V and 2 bases from J, the junction kept 4 bases outside the gene matches. The CDR3 bases that were read are TGTGCCAGCAGCTTAGCAGGGGGCCTTACCTACGAG. Translation: CASSLAGGLTYE. The entire CDR3 reads CASSLAGGLTYEQYF.

The sample holds many counts of this clone. The CDR3 goes on 3 residues after the read ends, and that part is filled in from the germline J gene. V usage is TRBV5-1 and J usage is TRBJ2-3, with D hard to call. Germline assignment: CDR1 SGHRS and CDR2 YFSETQ. Deletions cut 0 bases from V and 0 bases from J, with 8 bases between. The CDR3 is 15 amino acids. CDR3 bases read: TGCGCCAGCAGCTTGGAAGGCGGAAGCACAGATACG. Translation gives CASSLEGGSTDT. The whole CDR3 protein reads CASSLEGGSTDTQYF.

This clone was counted ten times or more. The CDR3 sequence: CSARGPGSSYNEQFF. Incomplete CDR3 DNA: TGCAGTGCTAGGGGCCCAGGGAGCTCCTACAATGAG. This rearrangement joins TRBV20-1 to TRBJ2-1; D is tentatively TRBD1 or TRBD2 (5 bases each). The CDR3 end falls 3 residues outside the read, so it is completed with the germline J gene. This CDR3 is 15 amino acids long. The V gene's germline CDR1 is DFQATT and CDR2 SNEGSKA (reference sequence). V gave up 3 bases and J gave up 0 bases, with 12 bases separating them.